This T cell receptor beta chain was found in a study of T-cell reconstitution after alpha-beta-depleted transplantation in children. Findings of the study overall: Reportedly, only several hundred clones from non-depleted graft cells drove alpha-beta T-cell counts at about two months.

This CDR3 is 15 amino acids long. Trimming removed 5 bases at V and 0 bases at J, with 15 bases between. The germline V gene encodes CDR1 SGHKS and CDR2 YYEKEE (reference sequence). Preparing the TCRbeta library involved the use of unique molecular identifiers. MiXCR, run by TCRdb on the PCR reads, gives a single entry per CDR3 protein. The sample yields about 580,000 distinct CDR3 sequences, roughly 24% seen once. The sample holds a few counts of this clonotype. What it recognizes is unknown. The TCR originated in a boy under three years old who had a stem cell transplant for acute myeloid leukemia, so the T cells may come from the graft donor. This specimen consisted of PBMCs, mostly from graft donor cells, obtained 360 days after TCRalphabeta/CD19-depleted stem cell transplant. The gene calls are TRBV5-5 and TRBJ2-7, with D hard to call. DNA of the CDR3: TGTGCCAGCAGGGGAAGACACGATAGCTCCTACGAGCAGTACTTC. Translating gives CASRGRHDSSYEQYF.